Below are 28 T cell receptor beta chains sequenced from a single sample in a study of blood T cell repertoires in COVID-19. Clones were sequenced by immunoSEQ multiplex PCR, and TCRdb holds only the in-frame ones, with some missing. The sample records about 80,000 clones, roughly 80% being singletons. The sample consisted of peripheral blood. These receptor sequences come from a human donor in a cohort sampled during active COVID-19.

The chain carries TRBV19 and TRBJ2-2; TRBD1 agrees at 10 bases. The ends lost 6 bases at V and 5 bases at J; junction bases unmatched: 6. The length of the CDR3 is 15 residues. Germline V gene lookup returns CDR1 LNHDA and CDR2 SQIVND (reference sequence). The CDR3 DNA reads as TGTGCCAGTAGCCCCCCGGGACAGGGGACCGGGGAGCTGTTTTTT. This translates into CASSPPGQGTGELFF.

J is TRBJ1-1 and V is TRBV27, with TRBD1 as a possible D gene (6 bases). Germline lookup yields CDR1 MNHEY and CDR2 SMNVEV (reference sequence). This CDR3 has 13 residues. V was shortened by 11 bases and J by 1 base, with 14 bases between the two germline ends. The CDR3 spells CAAGARANTEAFF. As DNA, the CDR3 is TGTGCCGCGGGGGCACGTGCGAACACTGAAGCTTTCTTT.

This chain links TRBV19 with TRBJ1-1; 8 positions match TRBD1. This CDR3 is 14 amino acids long. The germline V gene encodes CDR1 LNHDA and CDR2 SQIVND (reference sequence). J gave up 11 bases and V 5 bases, and 13 bases lay outside the gene matches. The CDR3, as DNA: TGTGCCAGTAGTCCTCAAGGACAGGGAGACAGCGCTTTCTTT. It yields the protein CASSPQGQGDSAFF.

CDR3 sequence: CASSSSVGVDTQYF. The DNA of the CDR3 is TGTGCCAGCAGCTCTAGCGTGGGTGTGGATACGCAGTATTTT. The chain recombines TRBV27 with TRBJ2-3, with D perhaps matching TRBD2 (6 bases). In germline, CDR1 is MNHEY, CDR2 SMNVEV (reference sequence). V lost 6 bases and J 6 bases, leaving 16 bases between the germline ends. The CDR3 sequence is 14 residues long.

The V gene is TRBV14, the J gene TRBJ1-3; the D is unclear. Germline CDR1 and CDR2: SGHDN and FVKESK. Between the trimmed V and J ends, which lost 4 bases and 2 bases, there was a span of 6 bases. There are 13 residues in the CDR3. As DNA, the CDR3 is TGTGCCAGCAGCCGTTTCACTGGAAACACCATATATTTT. Translation: CASSRFTGNTIYF.

The chain carries TRBV7-8 and TRBJ1-5; a weak D match, TRBD1 (6 bases). Trimming removed 4 bases from V and 0 bases from J, with 25 bases in between. The CDR3 consists of 20 residues. Germline CDR1 and CDR2: SGHVS and FQNEAQ. The CDR3 DNA is TGTGCCAGCAGCTCCCCCCTCCGGGACACACTTAATTTTAGCAATCAGCCCCAGCATTTT. Amino acid sequence: CASSSPLRDTLNFSNQPQHF. The full variable domain, with the rest looked up from reference TRBV7-8 and TRBJ1-5, is GAGVSQSPRYKVAKRGQDVALRCDPISGHVSLFWYQQALGQGPEFLTYFQNEAQLDKSGLPSDRFFAERPEGSVSTLKIQRTQQEDSAVYLCASSSPLRDTLNFSNQPQHFGDGTRLSIL.

The CDR3: CASSFVRGTEAFF. The DNA of the CDR3 is TGTGCCAGCAGCTTTGTTCGGGGCACTGAAGCTTTCTTT. The chain is built from TRBV11-1 and TRBJ1-1; D is uncertain. The CDR3 contains 13 residues. V lost 3 bases and J lost 4, with 9 bases in between. CDR1 and CDR2 (germline): SGHAT, FQDESV (reference sequence). The full variable domain, rest sourced from reference TRBV11-1 and TRBJ1-1, is EAEVAQSPRYKITEKSQAVAFWCDPISGHATLYWYRQILGQGPELLVQFQDESVVDDSQLPKDRFSAERLKGVDSTLKIQPAELGDSAMYLCASSFVRGTEAFFGQGTRLTVV.

The chain combines TRBV9 with TRBJ2-7, with D possibly TRBD2 on 6 matching bases. Trimming left V 0 bases short and J 3 bases short, with 22 bases between. The CDR3 has 18 amino acids. Germline CDR1 is SGDLS and CDR2 is YYNGEE. CDR3 bases: TGTGCCAGCAGCGTAGCTCGTAAACCGGGACTGCAAAACTACGAGCAGTACTTC. Its translation is CASSVARKPGLQNYEQYF.

CDR3 coding DNA: TGTGCCAGCAGCCCCCGGACTAGCGGGGCCTACGAGCAGTACTTC. This sequence encodes CASSPRTSGAYEQYF. The genes are TRBV7-8 and TRBJ2-7, with 12 bases matching TRBD2. This CDR3 comprises 15 residues. Per germline, CDR1 SGHVS and CDR2 FQNEAQ. Trimming took 5 bases from V and 2 from J; bases not matched to a gene: 4.

This chain links TRBV19 with TRBJ1-1, with D maybe TRBD1 (5 bases). The V gene's germline CDR1 is LNHDA and CDR2 SQIVND (reference sequence). Trimming shortened V by 3 bases and J by 4 bases, and 15 bases separated the two germline ends. This CDR3 comprises 15 residues. Here the CDR3 DNA reads TGTGCCAGTAGTATCCGAACAGGTTTGGGCACTGAAGCTTTCTTT. Protein product: CASSIRTGLGTEAFF.

V usage is TRBV4-2 and J usage is TRBJ2-2; TRBD2 matches 9 bases. Germline V gene sequence: CDR1 LGHNA, CDR2 YNFKEQ. V was clipped by 6 bases and J by 2 bases; unmatched bases: 13. This CDR3 comprises 18 residues. The CDR3 is CASSPHFLAGSNTGELFF. CDR3 nucleotide sequence: TGTGCCAGCAGTCCTCACTTTCTAGCGGGGAGCAACACCGGGGAGCTGTTTTTT.

The rearrangement links TRBV5-1 to TRBJ1-1, with a weak D call TRBD1 (6 bases). Between the trimmed V and J ends, which lost 4 bases and 6 bases, there was a span of 10 bases. The CDR3 sequence is 12 residues long. The germline V gene encodes CDR1 SGHRS and CDR2 YFSETQ. The CDR3 sequence: CASSTGHPEAFF. The CDR3 DNA sequence: TGCGCCAGCAGCACGGGACACCCTGAAGCTTTCTTT.

The CDR3 spells CASSPGQQRGEQYF. The CDR3 region has the DNA TGCGCCAGCAGCCCTGGACAGCAAAGGGGCGAGCAGTACTTC. J is TRBJ2-7 and V is TRBV5-1, with a tentative D call TRBD1 (6 bases). In germline, CDR1 is SGHRS, CDR2 YFSETQ. The CDR3 runs 14 residues. Trimming pared 4 bases from V and 6 bases from J, leaving 17 bases between.

This chain links TRBV10-3 with TRBJ2-7, with a tentative D call TRBD1 (6 bases). The V end lost 3 bases, the J end lost 0 bases, and 12 bases lay between the germline ends. This CDR3 is 15 amino acids long. Germline assignment: CDR1 ENHRY and CDR2 SYGVKD. The CDR3 loop reads CAISEWWTVSYEQYF. The CDR3 coding sequence is TGTGCCATCAGTGAATGGTGGACAGTCTCCTACGAGCAGTACTTC.

The chain joins TRBV6-5 to TRBJ1-3; a possible D gene is TRBD1 (5 bases). The CDR3 is made up of 14 amino acids. Trimming pared 7 bases from V and 2 bases from J, leaving 12 bases between. Looked up from germline, CDR1 is MNHEY and CDR2 is SVGAGI. The DNA of the CDR3 is TGTGCCAGCATCGCACAGGTAGCTGGAAACACCATATATTTT. Amino acid sequence: CASIAQVAGNTIYF.

The gene calls are TRBV5-4 and TRBJ2-5; 7 positions match TRBD2. CDR1 is SGHNT and CDR2 is YYREEE in the germline V gene (reference sequence). Trimming took 0 bases from V and 2 from J; bases not matched to a gene: 4. CDR3 length: 15 amino acids. The CDR3 coding sequence is TGTGCCAGCAGCTTGGGGGGAGCGGGGCAAGAGACCCAGTACTTC. Encoded protein: CASSLGGAGQETQYF.

The chain uses TRBV5-1 and TRBJ1-6; 7 nucleotides agree with TRBD1. J was trimmed by 9 bases and V by 4 bases; bases with no gene match: 7. The V gene's germline CDR1 is SGHRS and CDR2 YFSETQ. CDR3 length equals 14 residues. For the CDR3, the DNA is TGCGCCAGCAGCACCAAGGGGGCTGGTTCACCCCTCCACTTT. Protein: CASSTKGAGSPLHF.

The chain recombines TRBV11-2 with TRBJ2-7, with 11 bases identical to TRBD1. The CDR3 consists of 15 residues. The V gene end was trimmed by 6 bases and the J gene end by 5 bases; junction bases not matched to a gene: 9. CDR1 SGHAT and CDR2 FQNNGV come from the germline V gene. The CDR3 here is CASRRTGGSRNEQYF. The CDR3 nucleotides are TGTGCCAGCAGACGGACAGGGGGCTCTAGGAACGAGCAGTACTTC. Drawing the rest from reference TRBV11-2 and TRBJ2-7, the complete variable domain is EAGVAQSPRYKIIEKRQSVAFWCNPISGHATLYWYQQILGQGPKLLIQFQNNGVVDDSQLPKDRFSAERLKGVDSTLKIQPAKLEDSAVYLCASRRTGGSRNEQYFGPGTRLTVT.

The genes are TRBV19 and TRBJ2-3, with D maybe TRBD1 (7 bases). This CDR3 spans 15 amino acids. Germline V CDR1 and CDR2: LNHDA, SQIVND (reference sequence). V lost 7 bases and J 4 bases, leaving 18 bases between the germline ends. CDR3 residues: CASTSGQPSADTQYF. The CDR3 DNA sequence: TGTGCCAGTACCTCGGGACAGCCTAGCGCAGATACGCAGTATTTT.

The rearrangement links TRBV21-1 to TRBJ2-7; the listed D gene, TRBD1, was not tested against the DNA. TRBV21-1 is tagged as a pseudogene. This CDR3 has 16 residues. CDR3 bases: TGTGCCAGCAGCAAAGGGGGAAGGGACAGGGGGTACGAGCAGTACTTC. Its translation is CASSKGGRDRGYEQYF.

The chain recombines TRBV19 with TRBJ1-3, with 7 bases lining up with TRBD1. In germline, CDR1 is LNHDA, CDR2 SQIVND (reference sequence). The CDR3 has 16 residues. V shed 7 bases and J 0 bases; nucleotides not matched to a gene: 9. The CDR3 DNA reads as TGTGCCAGTACCTCGACAGGGATGTTCTCTGGAAACACCATATATTTT. This sequence encodes CASTSTGMFSGNTIYF.

The chain links TRBV9 to TRBJ2-4; 7 bases line up with TRBD1. Looked up from germline, CDR1 is SGDLS and CDR2 is YYNGEE. CDR3 length: 14 amino acids. Germline trimming cut 4 bases from V and 7 bases from J; bases unmatched to any gene: 8. The CDR3 loop is CASSLGDSRNIQYF. The CDR3, as DNA: TGTGCCAGCAGCCTAGGGGACAGTAGGAACATTCAGTACTTC. The full variable domain, completed using reference TRBV9 and TRBJ2-4, is DSGVTQTPKHLITATGQRVTLRCSPRSGDLSVYWYQQSLDQGLQFLIQYYNGEERAKGNILERFSAQQFPDLHSELNLSSLELGDSALYFCASSLGDSRNIQYFGAGTRLSVL.

The chain couples TRBV18 to TRBJ1-3, with D hard to call. Per the germline V gene, CDR1 is KGHSH and CDR2 is LQKENI. The CDR3 totals 16 residues. The V and J ends lost 3 bases and 2 bases respectively, with 14 bases between them. The CDR3, as DNA: TGTGCCAGCTCACCGCCCACGACACCCACTGGAAACACCATATATTTT. Protein sequence: CASSPPTTPTGNTIYF.

The chain employs TRBV28 and TRBJ2-7; TRBD1 is a possible D gene (6 bases). Trimming took 6 bases from V and 4 from J, leaving 10 bases between them. Germline CDR1 and CDR2: MDHEN and SYDVKM. The CDR3 spans 12 residues. The CDR3 coding sequence is TGTGCCAGCAGCATGACAGGTTACGAGCAGTACTTC. This sequence encodes CASSMTGYEQYF.

The chain employs TRBV19 and TRBJ2-7; 7 positions match TRBD2. J was trimmed by 11 bases and V by 3 bases; bases with no gene match: 16. This CDR3 has 15 amino acids. CDR1 and CDR2 from the germline V gene are LNHDA and SQIVND (reference sequence). This CDR3 reads CASSMAGRRGGAEYF. The CDR3 DNA sequence: TGTGCCAGTAGTATGGCCGGGAGGAGGGGAGGAGCTGAGTACTTC.

The V and J genes are TRBV18 and TRBJ2-2; TRBD1 aligns across 7 bases. This CDR3 has 15 residues. The trim removed 6 bases at V and 4 bases at J, leaving 8 bases unmatched. CDR1 is KGHSH and CDR2 is LQKENI in the germline V gene. The CDR3 bases are TGTGCCAGCTCCCCCCGGGACAGTATCACCGGGGAGCTGTTTTTT. This encodes CASSPRDSITGELFF.

The chain carries TRBV24-1 and TRBJ2-2; TRBD1 might be the D (6 bases). Germline CDR1 is KGHDR and CDR2 is SFDVKD. Trimming removed 5 bases from V and 0 bases from J, with 9 bases in between. The CDR3 loop spans 15 amino acids. The CDR3 bases are TGTGCCACCAGTGCAGGGGCCGCGAACACCGGGGAGCTGTTTTTT. Residues: CATSAGAANTGELFF.

This clone was counted only a few times. V is TRBV13 and J is TRBJ1-6, with D perhaps matching TRBD1 (5 bases). The CDR3 runs 13 residues. Germline V CDR1 and CDR2: PRHDT, FYEKMQ (reference sequence). V was trimmed by 3 bases and J by 7 bases, leaving 7 bases between them. The CDR3, as DNA: TGTGCCAGCAGCTTGTCAGGGAATTCACCCCTCCACTTT. Its protein product is CASSLSGNSPLHF.